Detailed here is one T cell receptor beta chain. No antigen is known for it. Sequenced by immunoSEQ multiplex PCR; TCRdb stores in-frame clones only, minus some. The sample shows about 120,000 clones, about 95% of them seen only once. This sample is drawn from a study of graft-versus-host responses after intestinal transplantation. Study summary: Each patient got anti-thymocyte globulin induction, then tacrolimus and steroids for approximately three years.

Germline CDR1 and CDR2: SGHNT and YYREEE (reference sequence). The CDR3 is 14 amino acids. Overall study results and limits: Patients who carried graft-donor T cell macrochimerism also had high graft-versus-host to host-versus-graft clonal ratios in their allografts.

Sequenced material: unstimulated CD8+ T cells sorted from spleen or lymph node cells, taken before intestinal transplant. The receptor's source is a human donor who received an intestinal transplant. The gene calls are TRBV5-4 and TRBJ2-5, with D possibly TRBD1 on 5 matching bases. The end of the DNA aligns better with TRBJ2-7, so the J call may be wrong. The CDR3 is CASSLFGAPGEQYF. The CDR3 DNA sequence: TGTGCCAGCAGCTTGTTTGGGGCCCCCGGCGAGCAGTACTTC.